These 15 T cell receptor beta chains were all obtained from the same sample, sequenced in a study of blood T cell repertoires in COVID-19 (TCRdb year 2020). Library prep was done by the immunoSEQ multiplex PCR assay. TCRdb stores this immuneACCESS table with in-frame sequences only. Part of the clones is absent; in the studies checked, under half of the shortfall reflects unresolved V genes, and no reason is known for the rest. In all, the sample holds 86,000 or so clones, and roughly four fifths of those were seen once. The top ten clonotypes cover 0.95% to 1.5% of the sample. Input material: peripheral blood. These receptors originate from a woman of 80 years or more with acute or convalescent COVID-19.

V is TRBV28 and J is TRBJ1-1, with unresolved D. Deletions cut 7 bases from V and 6 bases from J, with 9 bases between. The germline CDR1 and CDR2 sequences are MDHEN and SYDVKM. CDR3 length: 11 residues. CDR3 sequence reads: CASIQRSEAFF. DNA of the CDR3: TGTGCCAGCATCCAGCGTTCTGAAGCTTTCTTT.

The chain has TRBV3-1 (or the pseudogene TRBV3-2) and TRBJ1-2; 8 bases are shared with TRBD1. The CDR3 has 12 residues. Losses at the gene ends were 4 bases for V and 8 bases for J; bases not matched to a gene: 3. Germline loops: CDR1 LGHDT, CDR2 YNNKEL (reference sequence). CDR3 nucleotides: TGTGCCAGCAGCCGGACAGGGAGGGGCTACACCTTC. It translates to CASSRTGRGYTF.

The chain uses TRBV11-1 and TRBJ2-3; weak D call: TRBD1 (5 bases). CDR1 and CDR2 (germline): SGHAT, FQDESV (reference sequence). This CDR3 contains 15 residues. V was cut by 2 bases and J by 4 bases, with 13 bases left in between. The DNA for the CDR3 is TGTGCCAGCAGCTTAATAGCCAGGGCCCCAGATACGCAGTATTTT. Translating gives CASSLIARAPDTQYF.

The chain joins TRBV7-9 to TRBJ2-5, with TRBD2 matching 7 bases. Trimming at V came to 1 base and at J to 7 bases, leaving 9 bases not matched to a gene. Germline values: CDR1 SEHNR, CDR2 FQNEAQ (reference sequence). This CDR3 is built from 15 residues. The CDR3, as DNA: TGTGCCAGCAGCTTAGGGGGGGGATCCAGTGGGACCCAGTACTTC. It yields the protein CASSLGGGSSGTQYF. Supplemented by reference TRBV7-9 and TRBJ2-5, the full variable domain reads DTGVSQNPRHKITKRGQNVTFRCDPISEHNRLYWYRQTLGQGPEFLTYFQNEAQLEKSRLLSDRFSAERPKGSFSTLEIQRTEQGDSAMYLCASSLGGGSSGTQYFGPGTRLLVL.

The rearrangement uses TRBV6-5 and TRBJ2-7; D unclear. V gave up 6 bases and J gave up 7 bases, with 19 bases separating them. Germline V gene data show CDR1 as MNHEY and CDR2 as SVGAGI. The CDR3 covers 14 residues. The CDR3 loop is CASRDGPLTGEQYF. CDR3 nucleotides: TGTGCCAGCAGAGACGGCCCCCTGACTGGTGAGCAGTACTTC.

The chain couples TRBV10-2 to TRBJ1-1, with D tentatively TRBD1 (6 bases). Trimming cost V 0 bases and J 1 base, with 18 bases left between them. This CDR3 is 18 amino acids long. CDR1 is WSHSY, CDR2 SAAADI, per germline. CDR3 in DNA: TGCGCCAGCAGTGAGTCGCCCCAGGGGTTCAACTGGAACACTGAAGCTTTCTTT. Residues: CASSESPQGFNWNTEAFF.

This chain links TRBV5-8 with TRBJ1-1, with D possibly TRBD1 on 6 matching bases. V dropped 7 bases and J dropped 1 base, with 20 bases sitting between them. The CDR3 extends over 16 amino acids. Germline CDR1 and CDR2: SGHTS and YDEGEE. The CDR3 region has the DNA TGTGCCAGCTCCCCAGGGGAGCACCTAGGGAACACTGAAGCTTTCTTT. Encoded protein: CASSPGEHLGNTEAFF.

The V call is TRBV3-1 (or the pseudogene TRBV3-2), the J call TRBJ2-7; TRBD1 matches 7 bases. Germline V gives CDR1 LGHDT, CDR2 YNNKEL (reference sequence). The length of the CDR3 is 16 residues. Trimming took 4 bases from V and 0 from J; bases not matched to a gene: 9. The CDR3 loop is CASSLAGQVGSYEQYF. CDR3 nucleotides: TGTGCCAGCAGCCTCGCAGGACAGGTAGGCTCCTACGAGCAGTACTTC.

The V gene is TRBV28, the J gene TRBJ2-3; 8 positions match TRBD2. V shed 5 bases, J shed 5 bases, and the junction held 15 bases outside the gene matches. Germline V gives CDR1 MDHEN, CDR2 SYDVKM. The CDR3 consists of 17 residues. This CDR3 is CASSLGGAGGSVDTQYF. CDR3 coding DNA: TGTGCCAGCAGTCTTGGGGGCGCGGGGGGCTCGGTAGATACGCAGTATTTT. Using reference TRBV28 and TRBJ2-3 for the parts outside the CDR3, the full variable domain is DVKVTQSSRYLVKRTGEKVFLECVQDMDHENMFWYRQDPGLGLRLIYFSYDVKMKEKGDIPEGYSVSREKKERFSLILESASTNQTSMYLCASSLGGAGGSVDTQYFGPGTRLTVL.

This CDR3 is CASSEGLAGSDTQYF. The CDR3 bases are TGTGCCAGCAGCGAGGGACTAGCGGGATCAGATACGCAGTATTTT. J is TRBJ2-3 and V is TRBV3-1 (or the pseudogene TRBV3-2), with 13 bases fitting TRBD2. Germline V gene data show CDR1 as LGHDT and CDR2 as YNNKEL (reference sequence). The trim removed 5 bases at V and 4 bases at J, leaving 3 bases unmatched. There are 15 residues in the CDR3.

This rearrangement joins TRBV5-1 to TRBJ2-1; 7 bases are a match to TRBD1. Trimming cost V 3 bases and J 0 bases; bases outside gene matches: 6. Germline CDR1 reads SGHRS; CDR2 reads YFSETQ. There are 16 residues in the CDR3. The CDR3 protein is CASSYAGTASYNEQFF. In nucleotides, the CDR3 is TGCGCCAGCAGCTACGCCGGGACAGCCTCCTACAATGAGCAGTTCTTC.

The CDR3 DNA is TGCGCCAGCAGCCCCGACAGAACCGACACTGAAGCTTTCTTT. It is translated as CASSPDRTDTEAFF. V gene TRBV5-1 combines with J gene TRBJ1-1, with D possibly matching TRBD1 (5 bases). The ends were cut back, 4 bases at V and 3 bases at J, with 13 bases in the middle. The CDR3 totals 14 residues. CDR1 and CDR2 from the germline V gene are SGHRS and YFSETQ. Supplemented by reference TRBV5-1 and TRBJ1-1, the full variable domain reads KAGVTQTPRYLIKTRGQQVTLSCSPISGHRSVSWYQQTPGQGLQFLFEYFSETQRNKGNFPGRFSGRQFSNSRSEMNVSTLELGDSALYLCASSPDRTDTEAFFGQGTRLTVV.

The chain is built from TRBV11-2 and TRBJ2-5; TRBD2 agrees at 7 bases. CDR1 and CDR2 from the germline V gene are SGHAT and FQNNGV. This CDR3 has 14 amino acids. The junction had 5 bases not matched to a gene; V was cut back by 4 bases and J by 3 bases. CDR3 sequence: CASSSQREKETQYF. CDR3 nucleotides: TGTGCCAGCAGCTCCCAGCGGGAAAAAGAGACCCAGTACTTC.

The table lists this clone with a few counts. J is TRBJ1-1 and V is TRBV5-4; no reliable D call. Germline V lookup: CDR1 SGHNT, CDR2 YYREEE (reference sequence). V was trimmed by 3 bases and J by 5 bases, leaving 17 bases between them. The CDR3 is 15 residues long. The CDR3 sequence: CASSSLGGLGTEAFF. DNA of the CDR3: TGTGCCAGCAGCTCCCTAGGAGGGCTAGGGACTGAAGCTTTCTTT.

This chain links TRBV5-1 with TRBJ1-4, with TRBD1 identical over 7 bases. The V and J ends lost 3 bases and 5 bases, in that order; junction bases with no gene match: 4. CDR1 SGHRS and CDR2 YFSETQ come from the germline V gene. The CDR3 covers 14 residues. In nucleotides, the CDR3 is TGCGCCAGCAGCTACGACAGGGTAAATGAAAAACTGTTTTTT. It is translated as CASSYDRVNEKLFF.